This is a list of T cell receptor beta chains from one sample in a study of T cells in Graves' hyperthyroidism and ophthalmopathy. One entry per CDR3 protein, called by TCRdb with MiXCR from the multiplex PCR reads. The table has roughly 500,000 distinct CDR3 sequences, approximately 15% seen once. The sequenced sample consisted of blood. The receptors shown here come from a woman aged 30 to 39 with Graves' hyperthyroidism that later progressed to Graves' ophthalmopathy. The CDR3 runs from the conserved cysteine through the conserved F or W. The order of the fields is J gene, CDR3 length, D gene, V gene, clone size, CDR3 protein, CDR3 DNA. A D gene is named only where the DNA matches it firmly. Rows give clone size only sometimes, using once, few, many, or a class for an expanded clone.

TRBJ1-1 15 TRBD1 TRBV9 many CASSPMTGADTEAFF TGTGCCAGCAGCCCAATGACAGGGGCGGACACTGAAGCTTTCTTT
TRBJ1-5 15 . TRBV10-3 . CAIGAGEYSNQPQHF TGTGCCATCGGGGCCGGGGAGTATAGCAATCAGCCCCAGCATTTT
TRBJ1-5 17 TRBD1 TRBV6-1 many CASSSTVQGAPYQPQHF TGTGCCAGCAGTTCCACAGTACAGGGGGCCCCTTATCAGCCCCAGCATTTT
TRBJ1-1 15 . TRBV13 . CASSAYRLGGTEAFF TGTGCCAGCAGCGCGTACCGTTTGGGGGGGACTGAAGCTTTCTTT
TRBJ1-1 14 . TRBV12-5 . CASGPREVNTEAFF TGTGCTAGTGGTCCCCGGGAGGTGAACACTGAAGCTTTCTTT
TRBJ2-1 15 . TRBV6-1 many CASSGGRGGYNEQFF TGTGCCAGCAGTGGCGGGAGAGGGGGGTACAATGAGCAGTTCTTC
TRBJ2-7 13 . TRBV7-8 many CASSFLDTYEQYF TGTGCCAGCAGCTTCCTGGACACCTACGAGCAGTACTTC
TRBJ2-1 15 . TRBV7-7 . CASSLIEGTGNEQFF TGTGCTAGCAGCCTCATCGAGGGAACGGGGAATGAGCAGTTCTTC
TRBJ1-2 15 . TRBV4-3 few CASSQDSSGTYGYTF TGCGCCAGCAGCCAAGATAGCTCAGGGACCTATGGCTACACCTTC
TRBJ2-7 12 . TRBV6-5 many CASSYEGPREYF TGTGCCAGCAGTTACGAGGGGCCTAGGGAGTACTTC
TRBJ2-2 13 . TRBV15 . CATSRDRVAELFF TGTGCCACCAGCAGAGATCGAGTTGCGGAGCTGTTTTTT
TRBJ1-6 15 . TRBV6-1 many CASRDPGYSHSPLHF TGTGCCAGCAGAGACCCCGGGTACTCTCATTCACCCCTCCACTTT
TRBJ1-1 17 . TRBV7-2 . CASSFPGHFPLNTEAFF TGTGCCAGCAGCTTTCCGGGGCATTTCCCTCTGAACACTGAAGCTTTCTTT
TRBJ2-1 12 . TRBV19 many CASSSHRDEQFF TGTGCCAGTAGTAGTCATCGGGACGAGCAGTTCTTC
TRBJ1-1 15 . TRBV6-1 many CASSSTVTGNTEAFF TGTGCCAGCAGTTCAACGGTAACAGGGAACACTGAAGCTTTCTTT
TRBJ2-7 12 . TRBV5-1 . CASRAHGNEQYF TGCGCCAGCAGGGCCCACGGGAACGAGCAGTACTTC
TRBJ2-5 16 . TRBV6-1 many CASSELHGWLEETQYF TGTGCCAGCAGTGAACTCCATGGGTGGTTAGAAGAGACCCAGTACTTC
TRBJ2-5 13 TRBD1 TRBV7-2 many CASSPRTGETQYF TGTGCCAGCAGCCCGCGGACAGGGGAGACCCAGTACTTC
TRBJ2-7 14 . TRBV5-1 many CASSLDQGFYEQYF TGCGCCAGCAGCTTGGATCAGGGTTTCTACGAGCAGTACTTC
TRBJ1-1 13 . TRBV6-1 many CASSEPPFSEAFF TGTGCCAGCAGTGAACCCCCCTTCTCTGAAGCTTTCTTT
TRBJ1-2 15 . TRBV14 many CASSQVGSGAYGYTF TGTGCCAGCAGCCAAGTTGGGTCCGGGGCCTATGGCTACACCTTC
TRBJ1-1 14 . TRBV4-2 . CATSSGGVNTEAFF TGTGCCACCTCCAGCGGGGGGGTGAACACTGAAGCTTTCTTT
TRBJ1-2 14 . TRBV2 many CASSEVGTNFGYTF TGTGCCAGCAGTGAGGTCGGGACAAATTTTGGCTACACCTTC
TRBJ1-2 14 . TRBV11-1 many CASSLSRGLYGYTF TGTGCCAGCAGCCTATCCCGGGGCCTTTATGGCTACACCTTC
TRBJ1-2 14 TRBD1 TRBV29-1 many CSDAPGGNDYGYTF TGCAGCGACGCCCCAGGGGGCAACGACTATGGCTACACCTTC
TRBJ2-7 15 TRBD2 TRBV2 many CASSFRLAGGYEQYF TGTGCCAGCAGTTTCCGACTAGCGGGAGGGTACGAGCAGTACTTC
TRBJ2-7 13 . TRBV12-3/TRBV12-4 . CASTDSGANEQYF TGTGCCAGCACCGACTCTGGGGCCAACGAGCAGTACTTC
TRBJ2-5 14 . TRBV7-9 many CASSRAGGSETQYF TGTGCCAGCAGCAGAGCAGGGGGGTCAGAGACCCAGTACTTC
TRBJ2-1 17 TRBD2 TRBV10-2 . CASRSSGILGIDNEQFF TGCGCCAGCAGATCCAGCGGGATATTAGGAATAGACAATGAGCAGTTCTTC
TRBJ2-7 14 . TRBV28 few CASSLLGLSYEQYF TGTGCCAGCAGTTTATTAGGCCTCTCCTACGAGCAGTACTTC
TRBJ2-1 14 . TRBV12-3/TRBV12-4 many CASNREQDYNEQFF TGTGCCAGCAATAGAGAACAGGACTACAATGAGCAGTTCTTC
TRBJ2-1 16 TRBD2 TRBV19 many CASTKGGGSSYNEQFF TGTGCCAGTACCAAAGGCGGGGGTTCCTCCTACAATGAGCAGTTCTTC
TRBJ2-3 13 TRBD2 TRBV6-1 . CASKREVVDTQYF TGTGCCTCGAAGCGGGAGGTGGTAGATACGCAGTATTTT
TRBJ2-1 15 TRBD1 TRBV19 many CASSTGVGPYNEQFF TGTGCCAGTAGCACAGGGGTCGGCCCCTACAATGAGCAGTTCTTC
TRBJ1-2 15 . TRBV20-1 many CSARDWQGPNYGYTF TGCAGTGCTAGAGATTGGCAGGGACCTAACTATGGCTACACCTTC
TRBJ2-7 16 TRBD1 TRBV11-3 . CASSSFRDRGTYEQYF TGTGCCAGCAGCTCATTCCGGGACAGGGGGACCTACGAGCAGTACTTC
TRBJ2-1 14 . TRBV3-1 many CASSQDGLYNEQFF TGTGCCAGCAGCCAAGATGGGCTCTACAATGAGCAGTTCTTC
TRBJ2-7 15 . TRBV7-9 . CASSSMQRFMHEQYF TGTGCCAGCAGCTCTATGCAGCGGTTTATGCACGAGCAGTACTTC
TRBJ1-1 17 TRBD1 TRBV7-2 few CASRNTGTGTGGTEAFF TGTGCCAGCAGGAACACCGGGACAGGCACGGGGGGCACTGAAGCTTTCTTT
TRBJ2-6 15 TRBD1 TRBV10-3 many CAISGQDGSANVLTF TGTGCCATCAGCGGACAGGACGGCTCAGCCAACGTCCTGACTTTC
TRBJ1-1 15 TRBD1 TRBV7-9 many CASSVPGQMNTEAFF TGTGCCAGCAGCGTACCGGGACAGATGAACACTGAAGCTTTCTTT
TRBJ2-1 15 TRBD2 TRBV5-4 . CASSSREGQSNEQFF TGTGCCAGCAGCTCTCGGGAGGGCCAGTCGAATGAGCAGTTCTTC
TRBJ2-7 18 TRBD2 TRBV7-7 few CASSLSVSGRATTYEQYF TGTGCTAGCAGCTTAAGCGTTAGCGGGAGGGCCACGACTTACGAGCAGTACTTC
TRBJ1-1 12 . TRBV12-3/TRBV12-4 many CASSLVTTEAFF TGTGCCAGCAGTTTAGTAACCACTGAAGCTTTCTTT
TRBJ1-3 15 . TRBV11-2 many CASSLQARSGNTIYF TGTGCCAGCAGCCTCCAGGCGCGCTCTGGAAACACCATATATTTT
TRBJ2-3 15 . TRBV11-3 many CASSLPLGGADTQYF TGTGCCAGCAGCTTACCCCTAGGGGGGGCAGATACGCAGTATTTT
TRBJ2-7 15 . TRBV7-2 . CASSLASGTLLKQYF TGTGCCAGCAGCTTGGCTTCCGGGACTCTTCTAAAGCAGTACTTC
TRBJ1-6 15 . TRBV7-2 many CASSPSVGQDSPLHF TGTGCCAGCAGCCCCAGTGTAGGGCAAGATTCACCCCTCCACTTT
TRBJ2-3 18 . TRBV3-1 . CASSQVVSGTLGTDTQYF TGTGCCAGCAGCCAAGTGGTTTCAGGGACATTGGGAACAGATACGCAGTATTTT
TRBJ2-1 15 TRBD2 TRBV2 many CASRDGLAGGNEQFF TGTGCCAGCAGGGACGGACTAGCCGGGGGAAATGAGCAGTTCTTC
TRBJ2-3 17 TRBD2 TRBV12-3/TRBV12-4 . CASSYRRLAGGTDTQYF TGTGCCAGCAGTTATAGGCGACTAGCGGGAGGCACAGATACGCAGTATTTT
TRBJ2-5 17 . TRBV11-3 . CASSLTWGREYQETQYF TGTGCCAGCAGCTTAACGTGGGGAAGGGAGTACCAAGAGACCCAGTACTTC
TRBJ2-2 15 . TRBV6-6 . CASSSGRVDTGELFF TGTGCCAGCAGTTCAGGTCGAGTCGACACCGGGGAGCTGTTTTTT
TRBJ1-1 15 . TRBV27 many CASSLSGGGSTEAFF TGTGCCAGCAGTTTATCTGGAGGGGGGAGCACTGAAGCTTTCTTT